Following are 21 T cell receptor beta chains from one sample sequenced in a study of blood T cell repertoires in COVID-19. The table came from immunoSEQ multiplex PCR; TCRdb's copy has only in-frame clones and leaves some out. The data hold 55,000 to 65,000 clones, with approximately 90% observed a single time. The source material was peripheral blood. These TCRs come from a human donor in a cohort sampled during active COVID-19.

The chain's CDR3 is CASSKTSSSYNEQFF. Here the CDR3 DNA reads TGTGCCAGCAGTAAGACTTCAAGCTCCTACAATGAGCAGTTCTTC. The rearrangement joins TRBV27 to TRBJ2-1; D unclear. The V gene lost 5 bases and the J gene lost 0 bases, with 11 bases spanning the gap. The CDR3 totals 15 residues. CDR1 is MNHEY, CDR2 SMNVEV, per germline (reference sequence).

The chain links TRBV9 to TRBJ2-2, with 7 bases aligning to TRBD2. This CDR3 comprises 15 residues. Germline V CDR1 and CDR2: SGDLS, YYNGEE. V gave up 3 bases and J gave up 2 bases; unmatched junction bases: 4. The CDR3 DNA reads TGTGCCAGCAGCGCTGGGAGGGCTAACACCGGGGAGCTGTTTTTT. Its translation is CASSAGRANTGELFF.

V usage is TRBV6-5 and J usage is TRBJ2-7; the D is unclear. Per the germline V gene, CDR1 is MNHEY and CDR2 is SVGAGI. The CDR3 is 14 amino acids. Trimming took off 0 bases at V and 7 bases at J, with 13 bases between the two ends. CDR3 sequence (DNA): TGTGCCAGCAGTTACTCGTCCAGCGACGGAGAGCAGTACTTC. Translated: CASSYSSSDGEQYF.

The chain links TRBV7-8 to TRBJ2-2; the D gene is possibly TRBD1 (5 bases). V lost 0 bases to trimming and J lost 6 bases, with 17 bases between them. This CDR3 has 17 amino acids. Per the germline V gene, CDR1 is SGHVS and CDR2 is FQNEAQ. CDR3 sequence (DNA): TGTGCCAGCAGCTTAGCGGTGGGGCGCCCCCAGCCCGGGGAGCTGTTTTTT. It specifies CASSLAVGRPQPGELFF.

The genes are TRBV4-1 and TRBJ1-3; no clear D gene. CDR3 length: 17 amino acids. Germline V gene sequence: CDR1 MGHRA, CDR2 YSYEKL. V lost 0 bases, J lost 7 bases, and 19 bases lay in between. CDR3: CASSQDLHRGLGNTIYF. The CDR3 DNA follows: TGCGCCAGCAGCCAAGATCTACATCGGGGTTTAGGTAACACCATATATTTT.

The CDR3 loop reads CASSYGGAFF. CDR3 DNA: TGTGCCAGCAGCTACGGAGGAGCTTTCTTT. The chain employs TRBV7-2 and TRBJ1-1; D unresolved. V gave up 4 bases and J gave up 10 bases, with 7 bases separating them. Germline CDR1 is SGHTA and CDR2 is FQGNSA. This CDR3 contains 10 residues.

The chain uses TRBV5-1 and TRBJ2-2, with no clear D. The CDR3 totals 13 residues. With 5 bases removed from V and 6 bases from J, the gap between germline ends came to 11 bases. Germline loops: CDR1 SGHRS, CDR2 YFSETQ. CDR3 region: CASRGGTSGELFF. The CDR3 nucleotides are TGCGCCAGCAGAGGCGGAACCTCCGGGGAGCTGTTTTTT. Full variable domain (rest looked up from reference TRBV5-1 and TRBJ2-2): KAGVTQTPRYLIKTRGQQVTLSCSPISGHRSVSWYQQTPGQGLQFLFEYFSETQRNKGNFPGRFSGRQFSNSRSEMNVSTLELGDSALYLCASRGGTSGELFFGEGSRLTVL.

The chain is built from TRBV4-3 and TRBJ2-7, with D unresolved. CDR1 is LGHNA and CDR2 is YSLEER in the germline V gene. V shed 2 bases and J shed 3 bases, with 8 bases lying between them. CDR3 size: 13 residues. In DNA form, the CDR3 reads TGCGCCAGCAGCCAAAACAGCTACTACGAGCAGTACTTC. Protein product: CASSQNSYYEQYF.

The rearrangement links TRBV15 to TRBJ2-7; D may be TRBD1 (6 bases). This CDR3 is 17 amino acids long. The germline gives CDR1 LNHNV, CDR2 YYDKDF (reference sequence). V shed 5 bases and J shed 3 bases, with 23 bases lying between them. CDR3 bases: TGTGCCACCAGCCCCCAAGGAGAGGGGGATGGTGACTACGAGCAGTACTTC. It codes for CATSPQGEGDGDYEQYF.

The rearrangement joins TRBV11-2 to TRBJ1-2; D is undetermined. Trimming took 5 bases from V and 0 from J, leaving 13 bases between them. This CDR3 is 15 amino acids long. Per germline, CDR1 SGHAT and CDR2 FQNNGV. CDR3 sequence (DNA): TGTGCCAGCAGCCTCAGTAAATCAGCTAACTATGGCTACACCTTC. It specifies CASSLSKSANYGYTF.

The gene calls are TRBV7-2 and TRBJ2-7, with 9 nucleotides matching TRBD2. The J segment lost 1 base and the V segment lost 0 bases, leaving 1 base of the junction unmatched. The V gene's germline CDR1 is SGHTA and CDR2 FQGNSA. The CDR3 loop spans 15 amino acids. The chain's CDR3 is CASSLASGSSYEQYF. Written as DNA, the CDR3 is TGTGCCAGCAGCTTAGCTAGCGGGAGTTCCTACGAGCAGTACTTC.

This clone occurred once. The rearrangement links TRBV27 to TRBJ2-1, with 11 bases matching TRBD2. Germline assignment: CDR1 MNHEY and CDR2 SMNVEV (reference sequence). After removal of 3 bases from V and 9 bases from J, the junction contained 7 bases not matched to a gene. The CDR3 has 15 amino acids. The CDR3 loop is CASSLSLAGGSEQFF. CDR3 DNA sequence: TGTGCCAGCAGTTTGAGTCTAGCGGGAGGAAGTGAGCAGTTCTTC.

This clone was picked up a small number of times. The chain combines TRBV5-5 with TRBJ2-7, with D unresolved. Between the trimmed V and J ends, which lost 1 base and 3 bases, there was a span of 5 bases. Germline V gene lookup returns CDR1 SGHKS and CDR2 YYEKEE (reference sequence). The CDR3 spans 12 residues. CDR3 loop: CASSLLGYEQYF. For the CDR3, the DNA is TGTGCCAGCAGCTTGCTCGGCTACGAGCAGTACTTC.

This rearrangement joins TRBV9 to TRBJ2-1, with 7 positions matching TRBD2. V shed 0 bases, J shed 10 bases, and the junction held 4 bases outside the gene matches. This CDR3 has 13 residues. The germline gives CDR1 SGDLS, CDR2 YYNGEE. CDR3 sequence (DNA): TGTGCCAGCAGCGTAGTTCTCGGGGGGGAGCAGTTCTTC. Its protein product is CASSVVLGGEQFF.

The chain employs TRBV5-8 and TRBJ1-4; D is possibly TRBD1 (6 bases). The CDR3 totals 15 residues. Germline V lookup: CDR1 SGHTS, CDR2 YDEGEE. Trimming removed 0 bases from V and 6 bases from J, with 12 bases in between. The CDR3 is CASSLGMGADEKLFF. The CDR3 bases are TGTGCCAGCAGCTTGGGGATGGGGGCTGATGAAAAACTGTTTTTT. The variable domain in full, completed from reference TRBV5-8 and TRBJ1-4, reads EAGVTQSPTHLIKTRGQQATLRCSPISGHTSVYWYQQALGLGLQFLLWYDEGEERNRGNFPPRFSGRQFPNYSSELNVNALELEDSALYLCASSLGMGADEKLFFGSGTQLSVL.

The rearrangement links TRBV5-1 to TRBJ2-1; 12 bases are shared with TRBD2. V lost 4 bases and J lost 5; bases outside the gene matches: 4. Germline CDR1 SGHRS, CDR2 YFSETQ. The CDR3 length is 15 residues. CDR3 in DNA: TGCGCCAGCAGCCCGACTAGCGGGAGTGACAATGAGCAGTTCTTC. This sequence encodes CASSPTSGSDNEQFF.

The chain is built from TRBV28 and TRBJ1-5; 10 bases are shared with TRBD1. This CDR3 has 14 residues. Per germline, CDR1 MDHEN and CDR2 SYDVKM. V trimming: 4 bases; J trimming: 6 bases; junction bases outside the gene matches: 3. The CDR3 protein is CASSSGQGPQPQHF. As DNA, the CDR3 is TGTGCCAGCAGTTCGGGACAGGGGCCTCAGCCCCAGCATTTT. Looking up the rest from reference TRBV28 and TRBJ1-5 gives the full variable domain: DVKVTQSSRYLVKRTGEKVFLECVQDMDHENMFWYRQDPGLGLRLIYFSYDVKMKEKGDIPEGYSVSREKKERFSLILESASTNQTSMYLCASSSGQGPQPQHFGDGTRLSIL.

The CDR3 loop reads CASSPEDSIYGYTF. For the CDR3, the DNA is TGTGCCAGTAGTCCCGAGGACAGTATCTATGGCTACACCTTC. The V and J genes are TRBV19 and TRBJ1-2; weak D call: TRBD1 (6 bases). CDR1 and CDR2 from the germline V gene are LNHDA and SQIVND (reference sequence). Trimming took 5 bases from V and 4 from J, leaving 14 bases between them. The CDR3 contains 14 residues.

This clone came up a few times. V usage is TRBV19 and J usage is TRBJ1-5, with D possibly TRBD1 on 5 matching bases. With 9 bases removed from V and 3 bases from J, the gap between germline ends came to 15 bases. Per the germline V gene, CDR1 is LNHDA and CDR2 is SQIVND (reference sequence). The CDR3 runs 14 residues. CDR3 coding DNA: TGTGCCAGCACGGACATATCTGACAATCAGCCCCAGCATTTT. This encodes CASTDISDNQPQHF.

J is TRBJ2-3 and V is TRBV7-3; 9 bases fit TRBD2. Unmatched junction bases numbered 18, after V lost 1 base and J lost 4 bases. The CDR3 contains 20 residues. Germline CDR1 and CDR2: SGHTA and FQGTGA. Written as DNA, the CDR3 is TGTGCCAGCAGCTTAAATGTGGGCAATCCGGCGGGAGGGCCAGCAGATACGCAGTATTTT. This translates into CASSLNVGNPAGGPADTQYF.

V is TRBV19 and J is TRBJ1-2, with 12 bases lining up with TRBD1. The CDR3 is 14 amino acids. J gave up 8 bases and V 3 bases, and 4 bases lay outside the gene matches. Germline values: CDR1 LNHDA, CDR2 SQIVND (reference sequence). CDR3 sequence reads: CASSISGTGGGYTF. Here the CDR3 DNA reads TGTGCCAGTAGTATCTCCGGGACAGGGGGCGGCTACACCTTC. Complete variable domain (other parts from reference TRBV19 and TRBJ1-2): DGGITQSPKYLFRKEGQNVTLSCEQNLNHDAMYWYRQDPGQGLRLIYYSQIVNDFQKGDIAEGYSVSREKKESFPLTVTSAQKNPTAFYLCASSISGTGGGYTFGSGTRLTVV.